A single sample is the source of the 4 T cell receptor beta chains below, sequenced in a study of T cell responses to AZD1222 COVID-19 vaccine. Some clones are missing from TCRdb's copy, which holds only in-frame ones; the method was immunoSEQ multiplex PCR. The sample consists of 100,000 or so clones, more than 75% of them appearing once. This sample comprised peripheral blood, obtained on day 0 of AZD1222 vaccination. The receptor source for this set is an adult in good health.

The rearrangement uses TRBV5-1 and TRBJ1-2; D gene unclear. Germline CDR1 reads SGHRS; CDR2 reads YFSETQ. The CDR3 runs to 14 residues. Deletions cut 4 bases from V and 1 base from J, with 11 bases between. CDR3 amino acids: CASSPSQSNYGYTF. For the CDR3, the DNA is TGCGCCAGCAGCCCCTCCCAGAGTAACTATGGCTACACCTTC.

This chain connects TRBV7-2 to TRBJ1-2, with 7 bases matching TRBD1. CDR1 and CDR2 from the germline V gene are SGHTA and FQGNSA. The CDR3 loop spans 17 amino acids. Germline trimming cut 3 bases from V and 2 bases from J; bases unmatched to any gene: 12. The CDR3 bases are TGTGCCAGCAGCTTGATGACAGGGCGGAGGGGAAACTATGGCTACACCTTC. Translation gives CASSLMTGRRGNYGYTF. The entire variable domain, with the rest obtained from reference TRBV7-2 and TRBJ1-2, is as follows: GAGVSQSPSNKVTEKGKDVELRCDPISGHTALYWYRQSLGQGLEFLIYFQGNSAPDKSGLPSDRFSAERTGGSVSTLTIQRTQQEDSAVYLCASSLMTGRRGNYGYTFGSGTRLTVV.

V and J are TRBV28 and TRBJ2-7; D remains ambiguous. V lost 7 bases and J lost 0, with 10 bases in between. This CDR3 has 13 amino acids. Per the germline V gene, CDR1 is MDHEN and CDR2 is SYDVKM. In DNA form, the CDR3 reads TGTGCCAGCACCGTGTCCCTCTCCTACGAGCAGTACTTC. Translated: CASTVSLSYEQYF.

In its sample, this clone was seen once. This rearrangement joins TRBV7-2 to TRBJ2-7; unclear D gene. CDR3 length: 15 residues. V shed 5 bases and J shed 1 base, with 15 bases lying between them. Per the germline V gene, CDR1 is SGHTA and CDR2 is FQGNSA. CDR3: CASSTRNTLSYEQYF. The CDR3 DNA reads TGTGCCAGCAGCACCCGCAACACTTTATCCTACGAGCAGTACTTC.